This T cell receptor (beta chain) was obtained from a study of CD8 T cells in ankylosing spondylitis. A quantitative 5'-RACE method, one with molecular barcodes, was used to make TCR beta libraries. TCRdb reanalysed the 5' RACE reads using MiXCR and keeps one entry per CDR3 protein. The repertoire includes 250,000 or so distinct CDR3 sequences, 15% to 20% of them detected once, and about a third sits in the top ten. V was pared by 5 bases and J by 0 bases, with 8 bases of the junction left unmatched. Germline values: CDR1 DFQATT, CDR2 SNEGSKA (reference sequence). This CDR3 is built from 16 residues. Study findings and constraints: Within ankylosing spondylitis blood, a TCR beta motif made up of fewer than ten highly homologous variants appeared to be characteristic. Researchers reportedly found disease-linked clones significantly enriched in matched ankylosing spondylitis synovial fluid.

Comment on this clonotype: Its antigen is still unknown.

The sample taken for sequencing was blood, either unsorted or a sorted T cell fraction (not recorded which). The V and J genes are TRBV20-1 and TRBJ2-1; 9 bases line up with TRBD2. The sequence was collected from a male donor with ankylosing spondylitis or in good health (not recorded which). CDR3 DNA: TGCAGTGCTGCCCCGACTAGCGGCAGCTCCTACAATGAGCAGTTCTTC. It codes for CSAAPTSGSSYNEQFF.